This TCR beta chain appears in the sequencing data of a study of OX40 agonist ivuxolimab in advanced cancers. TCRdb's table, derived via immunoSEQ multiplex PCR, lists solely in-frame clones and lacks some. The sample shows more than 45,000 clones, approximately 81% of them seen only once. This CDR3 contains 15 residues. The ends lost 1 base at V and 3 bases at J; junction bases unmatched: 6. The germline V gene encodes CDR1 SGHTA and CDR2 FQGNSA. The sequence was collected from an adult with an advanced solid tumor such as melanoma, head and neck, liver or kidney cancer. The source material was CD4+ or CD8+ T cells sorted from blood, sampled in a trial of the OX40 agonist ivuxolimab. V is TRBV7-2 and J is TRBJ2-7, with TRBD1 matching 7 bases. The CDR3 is CASSLGSTGLYEQYF. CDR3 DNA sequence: TGTGCCAGCAGCTTAGGTTCGACAGGGCTCTACGAGCAGTACTTC.